The 10 T cell receptor beta chains below come from one sample, sequenced in a study of vaccination and CD4 T cells after COVID-19. Antigen specificity for these receptors is unknown. Cultured CD4+ T-cell DNA underwent Oncomine TCR Beta short-read sequencing. In TCRdb, the PCR reads were re-called with MiXCR into one record per CDR3 protein. In the table there are over 8,500 distinct CDR3 sequences, around 70% of which are singletons. Treatment meaning: roughly 11-day PBMC culture with coronavirus spike peptide pools or control peptides (ViraFEST assay). Sequencing input: CD4+ T cells from blood, cultured in vitro. These receptors all stem from a human donor who had recovered from COVID-19.

This chain connects TRBV24-1 to TRBJ2-5, with D unresolved. Germline V gene lookup returns CDR1 KGHDR and CDR2 SFDVKD. The germline V and J ends were trimmed by 8 bases and 4 bases, with 7 bases remaining between them. This CDR3 is built from 11 residues. The CDR3 reads CATKEGETQYF. The CDR3 DNA reads as TGTGCCACCAAGGAAGGAGAGACCCAGTACTTC.

The chain's CDR3 is CASSLGGAINQPQHF. In nucleotides, the CDR3 is TGTGCCAGCAGCTTGGGGGGGGCAATCAATCAGCCCCAGCATTTT. This chain joins TRBV28 and TRBJ1-5, with TRBD1 as a possible D gene (6 bases). Trimming took 6 bases from V and 3 from J, leaving 15 bases between them. Germline loops: CDR1 MDHEN, CDR2 SYDVKM. The CDR3 has 15 residues.

The V gene is TRBV28, the J gene TRBJ1-6; D unclear. The length of the CDR3 is 13 residues. CDR1 MDHEN and CDR2 SYDVKM come from the germline V gene. V lost 5 bases to trimming and J lost 2 bases, with 4 bases between them. The CDR3: CASSPAYNSPLHF. The CDR3, as DNA: TGTGCCAGCAGTCCGGCCTATAATTCACCCCTCCACTTT.

The chain recombines TRBV20-1 with TRBJ1-6, with D possibly matching TRBD1 (6 bases). Germline CDR1 and CDR2: DFQATT and SNEGSKA (reference sequence). This CDR3 comprises 14 residues. With 5 bases removed from V and 10 bases from J, the gap between germline ends came to 18 bases. The DNA for the CDR3 is TGCAGTGCTTCACCCCGTCCCAGGGGCTCACCCCTCCACTTT. Translating gives CSASPRPRGSPLHF.

The chain joins TRBV20-1 to TRBJ1-2, with D tentatively TRBD1 (6 bases). V lost 1 base and J lost 12, with 9 bases in between. From germline, CDR1 is DFQATT and CDR2 SNEGSKA (reference sequence). This CDR3 spans 10 amino acids. Here the CDR3 DNA reads TGCAGTGCTAGAGGCCAGGGGAACACCTTC. This encodes CSARGQGNTF.

The rearrangement links TRBV28 to TRBJ2-1; no clear D gene. CDR1 is MDHEN and CDR2 is SYDVKM in the germline V gene. The CDR3 totals 16 residues. V dropped 7 bases and J dropped 3 bases, with 19 bases sitting between them. For the CDR3, the DNA is TGTGCCAGCACCTCAAAATTAGCACAGAGCTACAATGAGCAGTTCTTC. It specifies CASTSKLAQSYNEQFF.

DNA of the CDR3: TGTGCCAGCAGTTTAATTCCAGTGAGGAGGCCATATCCCGAGCAGTACTTC. Translated: CASSLIPVRRPYPEQYF. V gene TRBV28 combines with J gene TRBJ2-7, with a possible D match to TRBD2 (5 bases). The CDR3 runs to 17 residues. V gave up 2 bases and J gave up 6 bases, with 23 bases separating them. Germline V gives CDR1 MDHEN, CDR2 SYDVKM.

The rearrangement uses TRBV20-1 and TRBJ1-2; D remains ambiguous. The germline V and J ends were trimmed by 1 base and 2 bases, with 14 bases remaining between them. The germline V gene has CDR1 DFQATT and CDR2 SNEGSKA (reference sequence). The CDR3 runs 15 residues. The CDR3 here is CSARALHGPNYGYTF. The CDR3 bases are TGCAGTGCTAGAGCACTTCATGGTCCGAACTATGGCTACACCTTC.

The J gene is TRBJ1-1, the V gene TRBV19; no clear D gene. V lost 1 base and J 4 bases, leaving 7 bases between the germline ends. Germline CDR1 and CDR2: LNHDA and SQIVND (reference sequence). The CDR3 has 13 residues. The CDR3 sequence: CASSIGRGTEAFF. CDR3 nucleotides: TGTGCCAGTAGTATAGGACGAGGCACTGAAGCTTTCTTT. Drawing the rest from reference TRBV19 and TRBJ1-1, the complete variable domain is DGGITQSPKYLFRKEGQNVTLSCEQNLNHDAMYWYRQDPGQGLRLIYYSQIVNDFQKGDIAEGYSVSREKKESFPLTVTSAQKNPTAFYLCASSIGRGTEAFFGQGTRLTVV.

This clonotype is large (0.1 to 1%) by share. The chain has TRBV20-1 and TRBJ2-5; TRBD2 agrees at 7 bases. This CDR3 has 15 amino acids. The germline V gene encodes CDR1 DFQATT and CDR2 SNEGSKA (reference sequence). The trim removed 6 bases at V and 5 bases at J, leaving 15 bases unmatched. CDR3 sequence reads: CSAPQNGGGRETQYF. CDR3 DNA sequence: TGCAGTGCCCCCCAAAACGGCGGGGGTCGGGAGACCCAGTACTTC.